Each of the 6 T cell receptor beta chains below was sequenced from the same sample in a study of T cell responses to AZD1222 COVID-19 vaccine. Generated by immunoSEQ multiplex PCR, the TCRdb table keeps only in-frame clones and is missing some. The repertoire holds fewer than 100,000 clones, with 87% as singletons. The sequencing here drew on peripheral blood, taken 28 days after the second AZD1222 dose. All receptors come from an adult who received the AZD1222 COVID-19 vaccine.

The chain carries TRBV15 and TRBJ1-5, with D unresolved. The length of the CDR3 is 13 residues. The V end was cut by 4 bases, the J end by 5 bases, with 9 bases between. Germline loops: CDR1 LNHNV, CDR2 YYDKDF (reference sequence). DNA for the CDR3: TGTGCCACCAGCATTGGAAAGGATCAGCCCCAGCATTTT. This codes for CATSIGKDQPQHF.

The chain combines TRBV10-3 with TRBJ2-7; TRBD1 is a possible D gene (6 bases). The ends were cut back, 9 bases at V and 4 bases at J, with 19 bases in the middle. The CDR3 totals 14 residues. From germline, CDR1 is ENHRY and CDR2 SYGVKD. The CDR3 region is CAIGAKGVGYEQYF. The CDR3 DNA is TGTGCCATAGGGGCGAAGGGGGTAGGGTACGAGCAGTACTTC.

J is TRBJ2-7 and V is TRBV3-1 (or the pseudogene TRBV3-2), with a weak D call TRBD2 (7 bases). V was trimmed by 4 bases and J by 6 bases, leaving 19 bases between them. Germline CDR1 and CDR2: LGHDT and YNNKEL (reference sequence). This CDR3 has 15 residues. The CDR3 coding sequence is TGTGCCAGCAGCCTCCCCTCGGGGGGCTCGGTCGAGCAGTACTTC. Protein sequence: CASSLPSGGSVEQYF.

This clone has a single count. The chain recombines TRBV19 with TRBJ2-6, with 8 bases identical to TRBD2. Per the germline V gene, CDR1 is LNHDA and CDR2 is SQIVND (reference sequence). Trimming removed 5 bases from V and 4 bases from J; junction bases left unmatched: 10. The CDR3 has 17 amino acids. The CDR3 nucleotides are TGTGCCAGTAGTCGCGCAGCGGGGGCAAACGGGGCCAACGTCCTGACTTTC. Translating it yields CASSRAAGANGANVLTF.

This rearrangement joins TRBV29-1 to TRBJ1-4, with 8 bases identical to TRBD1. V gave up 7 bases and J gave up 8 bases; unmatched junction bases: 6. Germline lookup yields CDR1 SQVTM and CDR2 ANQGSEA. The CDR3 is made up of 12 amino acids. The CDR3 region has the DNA TGCAGCGCCGGACAGGGACGGGAAAAACTGTTTTTT. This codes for CSAGQGREKLFF.

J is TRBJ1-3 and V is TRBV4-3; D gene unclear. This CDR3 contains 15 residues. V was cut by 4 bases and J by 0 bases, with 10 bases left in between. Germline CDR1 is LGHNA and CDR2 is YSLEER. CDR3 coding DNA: TGCGCCAGCAGCCCATTTTTTACCTCTGGAAACACCATATATTTT. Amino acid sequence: CASSPFFTSGNTIYF.